The 9 T cell receptor beta chains below were found in one sample sequenced in a study of PD-1 blockade in classical Hodgkin lymphoma (TCRdb year 2020). Explained via the paper, the time point label denotes: cycle 1 day 1 (C1D1), immediately before nivolumab initiation. Relapse after autologous stem cell transplantation had occurred in all trial patients, and cohorts A, B and C were distinguished by prior brentuximab vedotin exposure. CD8+ T cells were purified from thawed PBMCs by magnetic negative selection with a Miltenyi CD8+ T cell isolation kit. Library creation used the immunoSEQ multiplex PCR assay. Entries here come from immuneACCESS through TCRdb and include only in-frame sequences with V and J called. Some clones fail to appear in such tables; in the studies checked, an unresolved V gene covers under half of the shortfall, and the cause of the remainder is unknown. This sample lists about 12,000 clones; more than 60% were detected once. The top ten clonotypes cover approximately 24% of the sample.

Material: CD8+ T cells from blood, obtained at baseline. These receptor sequences come from a human donor with classical Hodgkin lymphoma.

The gene calls are TRBV19 and TRBJ2-3; D unclear. This CDR3 region has 13 residues. V was trimmed by 1 base and J by 4 bases, leaving 6 bases between them. The germline gives CDR1 LNHDA, CDR2 SQIVND (reference sequence). CDR3: CASSIGGSDTQYF. In nucleotides, the CDR3 is TGTGCCAGTAGTATAGGTGGCTCAGATACGCAGTATTTT.

This clone is large in the sample. The J gene is TRBJ2-7, the V gene TRBV14, with a weak D call TRBD1 (5 bases). Germline CDR1 reads SGHDN; CDR2 reads FVKESK. V was pared by 0 bases and J by 0 bases, with 9 bases between. The CDR3 spans 15 residues. The CDR3 loop is CASSQDTGTSYEQYF. DNA of the CDR3: TGTGCCAGCAGCCAAGACACAGGCACCTCCTACGAGCAGTACTTC.

The chain uses TRBV29-1 and TRBJ2-5, with TRBD2 matching over 8 bases. The ends lost 3 bases at V and 1 base at J; junction bases unmatched: 13. The CDR3 covers 17 residues. From germline, CDR1 is SQVTM and CDR2 ANQGSEA. CDR3 DNA: TGCAGCGTTGATGGGCTAGCGGGCAGAGAGAGCCAAGAGACCCAGTACTTC. Translated, it gives CSVDGLAGRESQETQYF.

The chain couples TRBV19 to TRBJ1-5; D is uncertain. Trimming cost V 4 bases and J 0 bases, with 10 bases left between them. This CDR3 region has 15 residues. Germline CDR1 reads LNHDA; CDR2 reads SQIVND (reference sequence). The CDR3 loop is CASSTYGYSNQPQHF. The CDR3 bases are TGTGCCAGTAGTACCTACGGGTATAGCAATCAGCCCCAGCATTTT.

This clone is categorized as medium-sized. V is TRBV9 and J is TRBJ1-5; D uncertain. The CDR3 extends over 13 amino acids. Germline V gene sequence: CDR1 SGDLS, CDR2 YYNGEE. V gave up 0 bases and J gave up 3 bases, with 4 bases separating them. The CDR3 DNA is TGTGCCAGCAGCGTAGGATTCAATCAGCCCCAGCATTTT. Its translation is CASSVGFNQPQHF.

The chain carries TRBV7-8 and TRBJ1-1, with TRBD1 identical over 9 bases. The CDR3 consists of 15 residues. The germline CDR1 and CDR2 sequences are SGHVS and FQNEAQ. Trimming at V came to 5 bases and at J to 0 bases, leaving 4 bases not matched to a gene. The CDR3 DNA reads as TGTGCCAGCAGCCCGACAGGGGGTATGAACACTGAAGCTTTCTTT. Amino acid sequence: CASSPTGGMNTEAFF.

This clone has only a few counts. Other DNA sequences within the sample encode an identical CDR3. V is TRBV4-3 and J is TRBJ1-1; weak D call: TRBD1 (6 bases). This CDR3 is 14 amino acids long. Germline CDR1 LGHNA, CDR2 YSLEER. With 4 bases removed from V and 3 bases from J, the gap between germline ends came to 12 bases. DNA of the CDR3: TGCGCCAGCAGCCTAGGGACAAGTTACACTGAAGCTTTCTTT. Translated, it gives CASSLGTSYTEAFF.

The rearrangement links TRBV7-6 to TRBJ2-1; D gene ambiguous. This CDR3 has 9 amino acids. Trimming removed 5 bases at V and 14 bases at J, with 7 bases between. Per germline, CDR1 SGHVS and CDR2 FNYEAQ. The CDR3 spells CASSPEKFF. DNA for the CDR3: TGTGCCAGCAGCCCAGAGAAGTTCTTC.

The J gene is TRBJ2-3, the V gene TRBV4-2, with 14 bases fitting TRBD2. The CDR3 has 20 amino acids. Germline V gene sequence: CDR1 LGHNA, CDR2 YNFKEQ. The ends lost 1 base at V and 0 bases at J; junction bases unmatched: 9. Written as DNA, the CDR3 is TGTGCCAGCAGCCAAGTTTTAGGGGGACTAGCGGGGGCTAGCACAGATACGCAGTATTTT. Translating gives CASSQVLGGLAGASTDTQYF.